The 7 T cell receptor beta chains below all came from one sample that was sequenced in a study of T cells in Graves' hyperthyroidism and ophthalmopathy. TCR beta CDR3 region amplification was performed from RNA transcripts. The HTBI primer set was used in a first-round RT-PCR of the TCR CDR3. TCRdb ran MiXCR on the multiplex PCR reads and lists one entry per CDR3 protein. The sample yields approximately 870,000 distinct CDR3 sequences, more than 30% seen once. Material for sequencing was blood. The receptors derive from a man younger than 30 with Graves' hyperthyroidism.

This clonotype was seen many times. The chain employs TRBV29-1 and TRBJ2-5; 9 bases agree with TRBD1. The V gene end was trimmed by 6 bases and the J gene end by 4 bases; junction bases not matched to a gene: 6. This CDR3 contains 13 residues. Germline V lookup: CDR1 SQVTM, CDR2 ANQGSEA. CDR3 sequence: CSVGQGGLETQYF. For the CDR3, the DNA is TGCAGCGTGGGACAGGGAGGATTAGAGACCCAGTACTTC.

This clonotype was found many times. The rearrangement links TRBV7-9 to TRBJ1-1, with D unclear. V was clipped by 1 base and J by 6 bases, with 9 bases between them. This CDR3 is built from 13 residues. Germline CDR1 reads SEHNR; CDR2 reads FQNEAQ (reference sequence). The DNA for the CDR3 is TGTGCCAGCAGCTTAGAAACAGCGGCTGAAGCTTTCTTT. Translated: CASSLETAAEAFF.

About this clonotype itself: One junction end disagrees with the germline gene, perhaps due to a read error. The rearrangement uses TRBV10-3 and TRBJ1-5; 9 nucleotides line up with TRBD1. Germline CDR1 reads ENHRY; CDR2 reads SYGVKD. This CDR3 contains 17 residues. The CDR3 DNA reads TGTGCCAGCAGTTTACCGGGACAGGGAACCGGCAATCAGCCCCAGCATTTT. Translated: CASSLPGQGTGNQPQHF.

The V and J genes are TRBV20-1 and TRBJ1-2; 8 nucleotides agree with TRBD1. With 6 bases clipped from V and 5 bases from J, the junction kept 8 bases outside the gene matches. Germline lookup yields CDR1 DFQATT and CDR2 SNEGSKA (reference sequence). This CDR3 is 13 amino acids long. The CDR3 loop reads CSAPGQGFYGYTF. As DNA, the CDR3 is TGCAGTGCCCCTGGACAGGGTTTTTATGGCTACACCTTC.

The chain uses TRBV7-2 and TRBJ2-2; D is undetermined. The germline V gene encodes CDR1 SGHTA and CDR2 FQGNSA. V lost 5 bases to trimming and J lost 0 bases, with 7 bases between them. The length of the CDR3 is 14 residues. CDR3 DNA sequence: TGTGCCAGCAGCCAGGACGCGAACACCGGGGAGCTGTTTTTT. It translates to CASSQDANTGELFF.

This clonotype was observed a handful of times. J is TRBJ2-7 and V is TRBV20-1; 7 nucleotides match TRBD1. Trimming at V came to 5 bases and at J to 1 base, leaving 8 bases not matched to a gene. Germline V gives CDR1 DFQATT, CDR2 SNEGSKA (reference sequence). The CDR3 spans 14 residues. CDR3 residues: CSAFPTGSSYEQYF. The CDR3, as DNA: TGCAGTGCTTTCCCGACAGGGTCATCCTACGAGCAGTACTTC.

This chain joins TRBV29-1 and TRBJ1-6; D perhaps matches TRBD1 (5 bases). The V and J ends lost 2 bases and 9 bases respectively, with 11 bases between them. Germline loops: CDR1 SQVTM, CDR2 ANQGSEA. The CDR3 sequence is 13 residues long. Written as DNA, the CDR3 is TGCAGCGTTGAAAGGGGCGCAGGTTCACCCCTCCACTTT. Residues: CSVERGAGSPLHF. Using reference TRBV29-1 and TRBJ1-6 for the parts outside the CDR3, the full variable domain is SAVISQKPSRDICQRGTSLTIQCQVDSQVTMMFWYRQQPGQSLTLIATANQGSEATYESGFVIDKFPISRPNLTFSTLTVSNMSPEDSSIYLCSVERGAGSPLHFGNGTRLTVT.